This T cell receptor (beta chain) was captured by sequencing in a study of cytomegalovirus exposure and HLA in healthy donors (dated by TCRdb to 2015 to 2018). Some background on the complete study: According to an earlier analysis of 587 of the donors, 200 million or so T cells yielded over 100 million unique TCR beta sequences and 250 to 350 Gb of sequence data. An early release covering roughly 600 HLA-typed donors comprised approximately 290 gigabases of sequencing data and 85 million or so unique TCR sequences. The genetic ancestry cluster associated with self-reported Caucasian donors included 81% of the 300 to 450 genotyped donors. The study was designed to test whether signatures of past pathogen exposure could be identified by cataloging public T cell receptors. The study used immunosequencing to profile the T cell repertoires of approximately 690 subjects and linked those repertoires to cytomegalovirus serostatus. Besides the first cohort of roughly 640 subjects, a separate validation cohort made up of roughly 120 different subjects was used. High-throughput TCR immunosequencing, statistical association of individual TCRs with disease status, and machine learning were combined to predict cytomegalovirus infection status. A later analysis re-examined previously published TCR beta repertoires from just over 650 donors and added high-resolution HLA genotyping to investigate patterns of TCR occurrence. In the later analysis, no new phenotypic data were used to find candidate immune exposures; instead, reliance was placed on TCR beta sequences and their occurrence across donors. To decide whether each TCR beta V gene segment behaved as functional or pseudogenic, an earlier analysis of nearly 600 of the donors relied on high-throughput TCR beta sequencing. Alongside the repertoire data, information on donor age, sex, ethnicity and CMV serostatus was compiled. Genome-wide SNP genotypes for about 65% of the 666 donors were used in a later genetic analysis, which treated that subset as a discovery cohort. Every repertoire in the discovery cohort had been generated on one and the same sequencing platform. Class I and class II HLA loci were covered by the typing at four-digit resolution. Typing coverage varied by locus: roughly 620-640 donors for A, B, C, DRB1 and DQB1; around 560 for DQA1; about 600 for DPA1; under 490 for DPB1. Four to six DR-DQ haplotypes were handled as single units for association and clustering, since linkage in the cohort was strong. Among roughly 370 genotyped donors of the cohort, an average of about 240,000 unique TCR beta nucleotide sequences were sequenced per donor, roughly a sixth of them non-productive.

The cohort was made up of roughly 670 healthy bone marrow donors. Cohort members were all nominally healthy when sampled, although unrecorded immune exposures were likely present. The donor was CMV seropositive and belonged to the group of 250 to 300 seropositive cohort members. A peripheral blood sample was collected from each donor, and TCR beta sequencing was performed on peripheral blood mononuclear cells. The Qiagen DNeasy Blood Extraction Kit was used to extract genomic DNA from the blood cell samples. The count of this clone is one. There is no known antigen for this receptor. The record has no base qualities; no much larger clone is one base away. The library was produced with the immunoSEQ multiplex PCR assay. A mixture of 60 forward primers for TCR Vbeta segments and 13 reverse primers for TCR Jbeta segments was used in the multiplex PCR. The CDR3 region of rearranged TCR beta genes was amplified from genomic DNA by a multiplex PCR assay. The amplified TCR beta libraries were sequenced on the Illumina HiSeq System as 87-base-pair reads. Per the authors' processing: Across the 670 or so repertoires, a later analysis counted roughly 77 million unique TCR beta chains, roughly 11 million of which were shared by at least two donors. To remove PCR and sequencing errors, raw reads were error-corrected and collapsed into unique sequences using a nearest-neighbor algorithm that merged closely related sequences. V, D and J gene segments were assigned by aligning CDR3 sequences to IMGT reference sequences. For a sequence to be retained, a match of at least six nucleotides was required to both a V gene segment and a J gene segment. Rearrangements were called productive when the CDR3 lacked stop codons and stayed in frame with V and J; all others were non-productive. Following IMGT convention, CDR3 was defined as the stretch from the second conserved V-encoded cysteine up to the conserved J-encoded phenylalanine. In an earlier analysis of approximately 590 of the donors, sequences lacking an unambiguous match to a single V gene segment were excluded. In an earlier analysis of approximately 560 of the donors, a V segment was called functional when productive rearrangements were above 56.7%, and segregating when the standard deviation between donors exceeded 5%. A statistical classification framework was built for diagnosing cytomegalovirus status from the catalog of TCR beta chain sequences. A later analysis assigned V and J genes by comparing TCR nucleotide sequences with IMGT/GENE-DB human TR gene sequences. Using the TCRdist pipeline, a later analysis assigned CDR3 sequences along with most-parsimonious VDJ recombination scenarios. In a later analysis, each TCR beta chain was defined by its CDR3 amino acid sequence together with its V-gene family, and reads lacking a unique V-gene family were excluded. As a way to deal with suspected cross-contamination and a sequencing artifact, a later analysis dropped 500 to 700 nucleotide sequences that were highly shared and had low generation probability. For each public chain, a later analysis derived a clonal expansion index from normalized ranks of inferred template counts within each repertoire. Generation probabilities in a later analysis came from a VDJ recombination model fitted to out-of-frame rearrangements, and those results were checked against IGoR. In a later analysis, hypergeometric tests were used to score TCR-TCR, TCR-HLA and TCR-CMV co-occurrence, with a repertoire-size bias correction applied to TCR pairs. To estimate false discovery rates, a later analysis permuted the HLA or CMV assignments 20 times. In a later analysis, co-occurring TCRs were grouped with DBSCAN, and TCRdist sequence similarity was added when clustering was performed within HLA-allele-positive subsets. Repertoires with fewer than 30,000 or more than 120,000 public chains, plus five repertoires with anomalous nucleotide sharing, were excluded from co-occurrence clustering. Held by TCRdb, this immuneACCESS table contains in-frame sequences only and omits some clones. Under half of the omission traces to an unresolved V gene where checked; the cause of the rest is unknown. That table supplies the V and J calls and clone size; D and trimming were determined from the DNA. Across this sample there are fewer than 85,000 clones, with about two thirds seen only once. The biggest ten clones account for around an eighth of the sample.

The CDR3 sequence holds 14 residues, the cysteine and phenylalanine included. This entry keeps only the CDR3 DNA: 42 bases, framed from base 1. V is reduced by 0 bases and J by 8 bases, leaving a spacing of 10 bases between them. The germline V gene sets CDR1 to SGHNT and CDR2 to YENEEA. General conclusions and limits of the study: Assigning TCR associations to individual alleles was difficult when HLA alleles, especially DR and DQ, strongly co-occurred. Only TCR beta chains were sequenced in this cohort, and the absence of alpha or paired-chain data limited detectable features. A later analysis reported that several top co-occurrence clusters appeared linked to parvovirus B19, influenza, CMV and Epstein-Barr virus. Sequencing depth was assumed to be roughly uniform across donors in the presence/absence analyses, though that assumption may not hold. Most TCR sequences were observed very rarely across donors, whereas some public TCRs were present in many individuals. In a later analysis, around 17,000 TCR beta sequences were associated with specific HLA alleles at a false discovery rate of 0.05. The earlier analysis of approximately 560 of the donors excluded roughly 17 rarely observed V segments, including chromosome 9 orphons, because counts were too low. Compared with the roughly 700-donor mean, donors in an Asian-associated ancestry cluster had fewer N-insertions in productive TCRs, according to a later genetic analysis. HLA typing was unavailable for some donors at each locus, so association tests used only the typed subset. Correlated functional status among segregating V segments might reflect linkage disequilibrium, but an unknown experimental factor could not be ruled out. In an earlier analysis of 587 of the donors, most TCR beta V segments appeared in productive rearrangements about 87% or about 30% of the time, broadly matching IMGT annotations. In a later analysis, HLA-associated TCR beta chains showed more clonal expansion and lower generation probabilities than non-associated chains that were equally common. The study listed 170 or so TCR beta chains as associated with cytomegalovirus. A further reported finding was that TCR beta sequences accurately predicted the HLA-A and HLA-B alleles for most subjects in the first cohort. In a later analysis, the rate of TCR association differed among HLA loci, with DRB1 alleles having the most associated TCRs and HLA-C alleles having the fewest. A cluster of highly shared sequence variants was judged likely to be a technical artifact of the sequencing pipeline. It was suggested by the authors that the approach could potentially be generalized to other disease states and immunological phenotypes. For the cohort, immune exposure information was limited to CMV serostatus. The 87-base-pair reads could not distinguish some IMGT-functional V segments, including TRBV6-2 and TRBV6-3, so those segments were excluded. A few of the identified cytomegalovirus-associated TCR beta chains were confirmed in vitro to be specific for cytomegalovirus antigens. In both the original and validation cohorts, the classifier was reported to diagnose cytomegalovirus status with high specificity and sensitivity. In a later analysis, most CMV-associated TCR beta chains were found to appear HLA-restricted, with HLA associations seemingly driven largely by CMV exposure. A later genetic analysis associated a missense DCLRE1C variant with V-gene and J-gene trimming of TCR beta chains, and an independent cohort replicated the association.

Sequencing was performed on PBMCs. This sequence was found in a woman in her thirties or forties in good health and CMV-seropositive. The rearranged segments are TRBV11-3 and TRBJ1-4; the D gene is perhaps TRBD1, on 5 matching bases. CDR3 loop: CASSLDDSREKLFF. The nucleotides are TGTGCCAGCAGCTTAGATGACAGCCGAGAAAAACTGTTTTTT. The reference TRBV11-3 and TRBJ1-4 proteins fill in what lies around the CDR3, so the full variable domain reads EAGVVQSPRYKIIEKKQPVAFWCNPISGHNTLYWYLQNLGQGPELLIRYENEEAVDDSQLPKDRFSAERLKGVDSTLKIQPAELGDSAVYLCASSLDDSREKLFFGSGTQLSVL.